This is a list of T cell receptor beta chains from one sample in a study of blood T cell repertoires in COVID-19. This table comes from immunoSEQ multiplex PCR, and its TCRdb copy is limited to in-frame clones, with some not included. The sample shows some 240,000 clones, 85% to 90% of them seen only once. The specimen was peripheral blood. The receptors here all came from a woman aged 35 to 49 who had recovered from COVID-19. Both conserved end residues are part of each CDR3. Each record gives: CDR3 DNA, CDR3 protein, clone size, V gene, J gene, D gene. The D gene is left open where the match is weak. Expanded clones get a size class; other rows say once, few or many, or leave the size out.

CDR3nt: TGCGCCAGCAGTGAGTCCAACGATCTAGCGGAAAGCTCCTACAATGAGCAGTTCTTC
CDR3aa: CASSESNDLAESSYNEQFF
abundance: NA
v_gene: TRBV10-1
j_gene: TRBJ2-1
d_gene: TRBD2

CDR3nt: TGCGCCAGCAGTGCGGGAAGGACTGAAGCTTTCTTT
CDR3aa: CASSAGRTEAFF
abundance: NA
v_gene: TRBV10-1
j_gene: TRBJ1-1
d_gene: NA

CDR3nt: TGTGCCAGCAGCTCCAGACAGGGAAAAGGGGAGACCCAGTACTTC
CDR3aa: CASSSRQGKGETQYF
abundance: NA
v_gene: TRBV7-2
j_gene: TRBJ2-5
d_gene: TRBD1

CDR3nt: TGTGCCAGTAACCGTGGAGGGGATACTGAAGCTTTCTTT
CDR3aa: CASNRGGDTEAFF
abundance: NA
v_gene: TRBV11-2
j_gene: TRBJ1-1
d_gene: NA

CDR3nt: TGTGCCAGCAGCCCCGGGACACCGATCTACGAGCAGTACTTC
CDR3aa: CASSPGTPIYEQYF
abundance: NA
v_gene: TRBV3-1/TRBV3-2
j_gene: TRBJ2-7
d_gene: NA

CDR3nt: TGCGCCAGCAGCAATATACCGGGACAGGGGGCTGTAGAAGCTTTCTTT
CDR3aa: CASSNIPGQGAVEAFF
abundance: NA
v_gene: TRBV5-1
j_gene: TRBJ1-1
d_gene: TRBD1

CDR3nt: TGCACCAGCAGCCAAGTTGGCCCGGGACAGGGAATGAACACTGAAGCTTTCTTT
CDR3aa: CTSSQVGPGQGMNTEAFF
abundance: NA
v_gene: TRBV1
j_gene: TRBJ1-1
d_gene: NA

CDR3nt: TGTGCCATCAGTGACTCAAGAGCGGGAGGTTTAGATACGCAGTATTTT
CDR3aa: CAISDSRAGGLDTQYF
abundance: NA
v_gene: TRBV10-3
j_gene: TRBJ2-3
d_gene: TRBD2

CDR3nt: TGTGCCAGCAGCGGCGGGACTAGCGGGCGTCGGACCCTTTTTTTC
CDR3aa: CASSGGTSGRRTLFF
abundance: NA
v_gene: TRBV9
j_gene: TRBJ2-7
d_gene: TRBD2

CDR3nt: TGTGCCAGCAGCTTGGTGGACCAGGGGCTTCTCACTGAAGCTTTCTTT
CDR3aa: CASSLVDQGLLTEAFF
abundance: NA
v_gene: TRBV5-6
j_gene: TRBJ1-1
d_gene: NA

CDR3nt: TGCAGCGTTGAATGGGGCGAAGAGACCCAGTACTTC
CDR3aa: CSVEWGEETQYF
abundance: NA
v_gene: TRBV29-1
j_gene: TRBJ2-5
d_gene: NA

CDR3nt: TGTGCCAGCCGAACCTTTAGGACAAACACTGAAGCTTTCTTT
CDR3aa: CASRTFRTNTEAFF
abundance: NA
v_gene: TRBV27
j_gene: TRBJ1-1
d_gene: NA

CDR3nt: TGTGCCAGCAGCTTAAGACTAGCGGGTGATCACTACAATGAGCAGTTCTTC
CDR3aa: CASSLRLAGDHYNEQFF
abundance: NA
v_gene: TRBV11-3
j_gene: TRBJ2-1
d_gene: TRBD2

CDR3nt: TGTGCTAGTGGTACCAACCGGGTCCTTGGAAACACCATATATTTT
CDR3aa: CASGTNRVLGNTIYF
abundance: NA
v_gene: TRBV12-5
j_gene: TRBJ1-3
d_gene: NA

CDR3nt: TGTGCCAGCAGCCCACTGGGAGGAGACGAGCCGAGTAATGAGCAGTTCTTC
CDR3aa: CASSPLGGDEPSNEQFF
abundance: NA
v_gene: TRBV3-1/TRBV3-2
j_gene: TRBJ2-1
d_gene: NA

CDR3nt: TGTGCCACCAGCTTACGGACTAGCGGGAGTGTAGAGACCCAGTACTTC
CDR3aa: CATSLRTSGSVETQYF
abundance: NA
v_gene: TRBV15
j_gene: TRBJ2-5
d_gene: TRBD2

CDR3nt: TGTGCCGGCAGAAGAACAGGGTCCCGTTTGGGGAACAATGAGCAGTTCTTC
CDR3aa: CAGRRTGSRLGNNEQFF
abundance: NA
v_gene: TRBV2
j_gene: TRBJ2-1
d_gene: NA

CDR3nt: TGTGCCAGCAGTTACTCGAAGGGGGCGACTTATGGCTACACCTTC
CDR3aa: CASSYSKGATYGYTF
abundance: NA
v_gene: TRBV6-5
j_gene: TRBJ1-2
d_gene: TRBD1

CDR3nt: TGTGCCAGCAGCTCCTCGAGCAATGAGCAGTTCTTC
CDR3aa: CASSSSSNEQFF
abundance: once
v_gene: TRBV11-3
j_gene: TRBJ2-1
d_gene: NA

CDR3nt: TGTGCCAGCAGTGCCCCAGGGGTCTATGGCTACACCTTC
CDR3aa: CASSAPGVYGYTF
abundance: NA
v_gene: TRBV25-1
j_gene: TRBJ1-2
d_gene: NA

CDR3nt: TGTGCCAGCAGCGCCGGACTAGCGGGGGGCGGCGAGCAGTACTTC
CDR3aa: CASSAGLAGGGEQYF
abundance: NA
v_gene: TRBV9
j_gene: TRBJ2-7
d_gene: TRBD2

CDR3nt: TGTGCCAGTAGTATAGATCAGGGTGTTAAGACCCAGTACTTC
CDR3aa: CASSIDQGVKTQYF
abundance: NA
v_gene: TRBV19
j_gene: TRBJ2-5
d_gene: NA